The sequence of this T cell receptor (beta chain) was determined in a study of CD8+CD57+ T cells in acquired aplastic anemia. Study in general: Isolated CD4+ and CD8+ cells, once sorted, yielded DNA averaging roughly 3 ug. Among healthy donors, CD4+ cells averaged around 11 million reads.

About this clonotype: Its matching antigen is unknown.

CDR3 and TCR beta VDJ profiling relied on a genomic DNA template. Each CDR3 protein is one row after TCRdb ran MiXCR on the reads. Counted here are roughly 200,000 distinct CDR3 sequences, 60% to 65% occurring once; the ten biggest clones make up about 29%. Overall study results and limits: CD8+ Simpson's diversity did not differ significantly between patients and controls. Between patients and controls, roughly 29 CD8+ CDR3 sequences were found in common.

Trimming at V came to 5 bases and at J to 4 bases, leaving 6 bases not matched to a gene. Germline values: CDR1 LNHDA, CDR2 SQIVND (reference sequence). This CDR3 contains 15 residues. This sequence was found in a human donor in good health. Sequenced: sorted CD4+, CD8+, or CD8+CD57+ T cells (not recorded which) from PBMCs. The chain recombines TRBV19 with TRBJ1-2, with 11 nucleotides matching TRBD1. The chain's CDR3 is CASSSRTGGTYGYTF. CDR3 in DNA: TGTGCCAGTAGTTCGCGGACAGGGGGCACCTATGGCTACACCTTC.